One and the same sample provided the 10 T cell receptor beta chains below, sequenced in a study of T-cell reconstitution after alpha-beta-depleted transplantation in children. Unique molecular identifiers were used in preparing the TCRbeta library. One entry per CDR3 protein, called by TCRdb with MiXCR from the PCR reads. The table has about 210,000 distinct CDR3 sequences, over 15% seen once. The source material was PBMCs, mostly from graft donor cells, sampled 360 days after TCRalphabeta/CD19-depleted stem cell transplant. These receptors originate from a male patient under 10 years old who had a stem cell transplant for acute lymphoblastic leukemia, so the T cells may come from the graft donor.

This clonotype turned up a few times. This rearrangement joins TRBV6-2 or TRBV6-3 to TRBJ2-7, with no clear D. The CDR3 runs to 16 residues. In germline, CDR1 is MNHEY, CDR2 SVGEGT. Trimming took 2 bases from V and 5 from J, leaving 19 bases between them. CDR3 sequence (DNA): TGTGCCAGCAGTTACCTTGGCGGCCAGGTTCTGCACGAGCAGTACTTC. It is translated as CASSYLGGQVLHEQYF.

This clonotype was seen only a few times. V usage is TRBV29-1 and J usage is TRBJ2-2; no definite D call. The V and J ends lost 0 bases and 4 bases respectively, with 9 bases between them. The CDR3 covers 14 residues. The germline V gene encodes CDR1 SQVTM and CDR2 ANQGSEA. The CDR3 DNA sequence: TGCAGCGTTGAAGATCGATTGGCCACCGGGGAGCTGTTTTTT. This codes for CSVEDRLATGELFF.

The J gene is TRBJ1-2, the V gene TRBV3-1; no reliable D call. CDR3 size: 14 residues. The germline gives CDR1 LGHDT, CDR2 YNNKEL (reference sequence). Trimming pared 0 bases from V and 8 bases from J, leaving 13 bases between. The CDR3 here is CASSQEGGNWGYTF. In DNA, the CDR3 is TGTGCCAGCAGCCAAGAAGGTGGGAATTGGGGCTACACCTTC.

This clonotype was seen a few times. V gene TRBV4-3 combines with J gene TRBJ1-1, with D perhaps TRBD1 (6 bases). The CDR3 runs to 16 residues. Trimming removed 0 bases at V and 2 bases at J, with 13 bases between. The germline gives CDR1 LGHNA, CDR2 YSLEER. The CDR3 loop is CASSQDRGGINTEAFF. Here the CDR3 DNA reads TGCGCCAGCAGCCAAGATAGGGGGGGGATCAACACTGAAGCTTTCTTT.

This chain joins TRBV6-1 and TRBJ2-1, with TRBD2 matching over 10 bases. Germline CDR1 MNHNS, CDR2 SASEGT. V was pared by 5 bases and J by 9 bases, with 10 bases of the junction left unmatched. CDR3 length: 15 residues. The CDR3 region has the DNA TGTGCCAGCAGTCCCAGCGGGGGGGCTAGTGGTGAGCAGTTCTTC. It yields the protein CASSPSGGASGEQFF.

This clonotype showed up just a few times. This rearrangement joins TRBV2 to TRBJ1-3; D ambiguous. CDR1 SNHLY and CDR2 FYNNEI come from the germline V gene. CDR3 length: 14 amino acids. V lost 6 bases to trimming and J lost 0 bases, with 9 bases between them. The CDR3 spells CASSHRSSGNTIYF. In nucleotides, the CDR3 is TGTGCCAGCAGCCACCGGTCCTCTGGAAACACCATATATTTT.

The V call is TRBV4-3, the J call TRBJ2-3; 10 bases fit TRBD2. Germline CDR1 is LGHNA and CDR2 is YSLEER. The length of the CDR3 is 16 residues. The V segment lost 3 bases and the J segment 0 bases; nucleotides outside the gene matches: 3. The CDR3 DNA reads TGCGCCAGCAGCCAGAGGACTAGCGGAAGCACAGATACGCAGTATTTT. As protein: CASSQRTSGSTDTQYF.

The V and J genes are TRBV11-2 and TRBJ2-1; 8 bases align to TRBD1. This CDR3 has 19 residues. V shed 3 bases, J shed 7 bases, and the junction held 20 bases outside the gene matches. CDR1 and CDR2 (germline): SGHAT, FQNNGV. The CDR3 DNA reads TGTGCCAGCAGCTTTTTCCCACCCCCTGGGACAGGTCAAGTTAATGAGCAGTTCTTC. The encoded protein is CASSFFPPPGTGQVNEQFF.

The CDR3 loop is CASILGGGQDTEAFF. Here the CDR3 DNA reads TGCGCCAGCATCCTTGGAGGCGGTCAGGACACTGAAGCTTTCTTT. The chain couples TRBV5-1 to TRBJ1-1; no reliable D call. This CDR3 spans 15 amino acids. From germline, CDR1 is SGHRS and CDR2 YFSETQ. V was trimmed by 6 bases and J by 3 bases, leaving 18 bases between them.

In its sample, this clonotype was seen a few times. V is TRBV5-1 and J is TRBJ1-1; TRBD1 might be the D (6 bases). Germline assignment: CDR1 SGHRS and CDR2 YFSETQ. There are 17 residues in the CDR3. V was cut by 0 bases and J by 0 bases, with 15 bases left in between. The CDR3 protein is CASSLEGGRSLNTEAFF. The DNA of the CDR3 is TGCGCCAGCAGCTTGGAGGGGGGGCGCAGCTTGAACACTGAAGCTTTCTTT.